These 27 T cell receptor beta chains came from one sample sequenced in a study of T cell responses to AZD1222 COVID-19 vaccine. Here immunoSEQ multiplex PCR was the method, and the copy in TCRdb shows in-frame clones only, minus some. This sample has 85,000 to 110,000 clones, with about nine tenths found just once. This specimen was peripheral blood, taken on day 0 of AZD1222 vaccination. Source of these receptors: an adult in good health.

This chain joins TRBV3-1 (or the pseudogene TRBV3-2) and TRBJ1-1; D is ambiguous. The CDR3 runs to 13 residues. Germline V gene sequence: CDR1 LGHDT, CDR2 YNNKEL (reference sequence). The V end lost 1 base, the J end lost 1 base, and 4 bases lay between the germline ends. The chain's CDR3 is CASSQVGNTEAFF. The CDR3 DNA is TGTGCCAGCAGCCAAGTAGGGAACACTGAAGCTTTCTTT.

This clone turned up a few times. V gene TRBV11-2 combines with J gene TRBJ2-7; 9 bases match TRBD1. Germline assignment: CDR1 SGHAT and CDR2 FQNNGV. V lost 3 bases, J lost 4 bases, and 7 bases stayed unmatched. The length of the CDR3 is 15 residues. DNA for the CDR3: TGTGCCAGCAGCTTCACCCCGGGACAGGGATACGAGCAGTACTTC. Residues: CASSFTPGQGYEQYF.

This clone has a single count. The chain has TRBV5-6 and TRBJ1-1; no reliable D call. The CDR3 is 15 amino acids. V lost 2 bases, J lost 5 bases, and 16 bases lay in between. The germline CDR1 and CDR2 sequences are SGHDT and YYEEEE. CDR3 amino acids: CASSFRTTDTTEAFF. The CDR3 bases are TGTGCCAGCAGCTTCCGGACGACCGATACGACTGAAGCTTTCTTT.

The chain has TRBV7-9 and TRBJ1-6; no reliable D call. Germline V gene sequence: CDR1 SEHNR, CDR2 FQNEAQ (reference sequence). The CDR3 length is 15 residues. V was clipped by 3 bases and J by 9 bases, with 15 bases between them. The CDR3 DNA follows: TGTGCCAGCAGCTTTACCGGCCCCGGAGGTTCACCCCTCCACTTT. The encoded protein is CASSFTGPGGSPLHF. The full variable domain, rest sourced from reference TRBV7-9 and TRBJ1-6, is DTGVSQNPRHKITKRGQNVTFRCDPISEHNRLYWYRQTLGQGPEFLTYFQNEAQLEKSRLLSDRFSAERPKGSFSTLEIQRTEQGDSAMYLCASSFTGPGGSPLHFGNGTRLTVT.

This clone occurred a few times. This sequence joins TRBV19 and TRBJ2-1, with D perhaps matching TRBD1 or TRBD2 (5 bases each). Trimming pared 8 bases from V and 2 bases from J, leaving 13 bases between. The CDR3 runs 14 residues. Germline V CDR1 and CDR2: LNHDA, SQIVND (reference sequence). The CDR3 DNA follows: TGTGCCAGTGCCCAGGGAGCCCCCTACAATGAGCAGTTCTTC. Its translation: CASAQGAPYNEQFF.

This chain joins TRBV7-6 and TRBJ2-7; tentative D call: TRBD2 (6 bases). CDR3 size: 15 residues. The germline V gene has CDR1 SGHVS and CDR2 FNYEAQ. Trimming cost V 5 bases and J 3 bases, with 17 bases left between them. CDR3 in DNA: TGTGCCAGCAGCGCGGGACTTCAAGGAGTCTACGAGCAGTACTTC. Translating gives CASSAGLQGVYEQYF.

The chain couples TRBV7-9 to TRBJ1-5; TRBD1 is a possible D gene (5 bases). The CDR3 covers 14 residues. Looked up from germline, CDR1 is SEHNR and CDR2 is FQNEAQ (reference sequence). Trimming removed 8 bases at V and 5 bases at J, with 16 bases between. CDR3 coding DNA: TGTGCCAGCCACATAAGGGGTTTGGATCAGCCCCAGCATTTT. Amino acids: CASHIRGLDQPQHF.

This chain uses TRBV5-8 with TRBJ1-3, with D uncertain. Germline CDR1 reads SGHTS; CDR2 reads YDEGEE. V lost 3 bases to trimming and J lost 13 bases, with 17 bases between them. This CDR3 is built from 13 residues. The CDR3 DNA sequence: TGTGCCAGCAGCTCCCCACCCAGCCGCAGGATATATTTT. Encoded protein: CASSSPPSRRIYF.

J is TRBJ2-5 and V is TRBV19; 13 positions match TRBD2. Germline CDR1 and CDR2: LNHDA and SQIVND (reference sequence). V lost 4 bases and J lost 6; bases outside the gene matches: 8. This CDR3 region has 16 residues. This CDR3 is CASSTAGTSGIKTQYF. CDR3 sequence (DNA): TGTGCCAGTAGTACCGCCGGGACTAGCGGGATAAAGACCCAGTACTTC.

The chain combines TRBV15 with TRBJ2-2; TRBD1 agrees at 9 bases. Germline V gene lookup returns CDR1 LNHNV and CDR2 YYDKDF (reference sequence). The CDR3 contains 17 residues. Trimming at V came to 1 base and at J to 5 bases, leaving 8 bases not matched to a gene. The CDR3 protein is CATSRVQRTGETGELFF. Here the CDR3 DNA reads TGTGCCACCAGCAGAGTGCAAAGGACAGGGGAAACCGGGGAGCTGTTTTTT.

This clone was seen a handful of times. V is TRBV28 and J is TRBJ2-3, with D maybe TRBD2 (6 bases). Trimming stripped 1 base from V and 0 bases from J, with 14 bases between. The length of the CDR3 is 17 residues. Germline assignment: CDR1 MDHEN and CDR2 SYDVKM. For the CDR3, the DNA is TGTGCCAGCAGTTTATCCGGGGCAGGGACTAGCACAGATACGCAGTATTTT. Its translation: CASSLSGAGTSTDTQYF.

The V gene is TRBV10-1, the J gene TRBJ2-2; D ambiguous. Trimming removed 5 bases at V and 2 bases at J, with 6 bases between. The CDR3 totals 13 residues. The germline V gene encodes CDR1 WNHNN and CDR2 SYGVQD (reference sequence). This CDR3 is CASSRTNTGELFF. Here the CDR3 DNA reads TGCGCCAGCAGTAGAACAAACACCGGGGAGCTGTTTTTT.

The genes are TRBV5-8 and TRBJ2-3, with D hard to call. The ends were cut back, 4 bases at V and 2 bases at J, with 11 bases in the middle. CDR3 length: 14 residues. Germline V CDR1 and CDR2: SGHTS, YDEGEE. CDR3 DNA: TGTGCCAGCAGCCCAACGCCGAACACAGATACGCAGTATTTT. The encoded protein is CASSPTPNTDTQYF.

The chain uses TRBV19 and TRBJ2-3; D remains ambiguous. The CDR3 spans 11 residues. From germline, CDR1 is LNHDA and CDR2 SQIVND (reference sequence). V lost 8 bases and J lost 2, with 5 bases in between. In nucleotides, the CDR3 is TGTGCCAGTGGCAACACAGATACGCAGTATTTT. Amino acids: CASGNTDTQYF.

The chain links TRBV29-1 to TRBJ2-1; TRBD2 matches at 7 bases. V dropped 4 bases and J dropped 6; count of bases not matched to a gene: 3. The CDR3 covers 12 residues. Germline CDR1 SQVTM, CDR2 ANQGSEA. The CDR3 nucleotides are TGCAGCGTTGTAATAGCGGGCAATGAGCAGTTCTTC. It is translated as CSVVIAGNEQFF.

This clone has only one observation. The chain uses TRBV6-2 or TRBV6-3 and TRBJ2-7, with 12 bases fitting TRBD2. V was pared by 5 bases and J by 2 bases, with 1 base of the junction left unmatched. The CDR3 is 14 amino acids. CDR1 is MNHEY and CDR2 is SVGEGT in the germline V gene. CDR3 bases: TGTGCCAGCAGTAGGACTAGCGGGGCCTACGAGCAGTACTTC. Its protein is CASSRTSGAYEQYF.

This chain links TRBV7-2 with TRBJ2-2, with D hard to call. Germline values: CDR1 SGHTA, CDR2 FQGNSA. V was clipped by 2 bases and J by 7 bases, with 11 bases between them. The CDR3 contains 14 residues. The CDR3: CASSLTLPVGELFF. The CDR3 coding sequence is TGTGCCAGCAGCTTAACCCTGCCGGTCGGGGAGCTGTTTTTT. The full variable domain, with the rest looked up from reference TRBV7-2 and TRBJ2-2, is GAGVSQSPSNKVTEKGKDVELRCDPISGHTALYWYRQSLGQGLEFLIYFQGNSAPDKSGLPSDRFSAERTGGSVSTLTIQRTQQEDSAVYLCASSLTLPVGELFFGEGSRLTVL.

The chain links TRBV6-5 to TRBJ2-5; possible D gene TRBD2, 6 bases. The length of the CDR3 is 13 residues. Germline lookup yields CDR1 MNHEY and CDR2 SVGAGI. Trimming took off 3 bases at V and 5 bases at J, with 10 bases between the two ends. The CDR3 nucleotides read TGTGCCAGCAGTTATAACCGGGGGGAGACCCAGTACTTC. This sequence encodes CASSYNRGETQYF.

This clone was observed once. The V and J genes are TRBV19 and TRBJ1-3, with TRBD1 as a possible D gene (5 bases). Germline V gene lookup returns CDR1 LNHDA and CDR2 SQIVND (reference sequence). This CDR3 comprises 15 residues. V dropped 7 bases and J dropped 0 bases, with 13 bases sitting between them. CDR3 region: CASTPGTHSGNTIYF. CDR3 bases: TGTGCCAGTACCCCAGGGACCCACTCTGGAAACACCATATATTTT. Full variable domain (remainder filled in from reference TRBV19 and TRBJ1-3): DGGITQSPKYLFRKEGQNVTLSCEQNLNHDAMYWYRQDPGQGLRLIYYSQIVNDFQKGDIAEGYSVSREKKESFPLTVTSAQKNPTAFYLCASTPGTHSGNTIYFGEGSWLTVV.

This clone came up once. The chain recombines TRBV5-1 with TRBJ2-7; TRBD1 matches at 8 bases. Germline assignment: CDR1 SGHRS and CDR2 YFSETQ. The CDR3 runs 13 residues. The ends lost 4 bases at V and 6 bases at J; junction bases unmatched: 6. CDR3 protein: CASSIGQGREQYF. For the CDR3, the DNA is TGCGCCAGCAGCATCGGACAGGGACGCGAGCAGTACTTC.

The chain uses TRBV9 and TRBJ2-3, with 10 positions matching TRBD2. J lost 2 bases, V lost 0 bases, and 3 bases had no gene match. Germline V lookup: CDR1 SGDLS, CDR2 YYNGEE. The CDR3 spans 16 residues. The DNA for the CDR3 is TGTGCCAGCAGCGTAGATCTAGCGGGGGCCACAGATACGCAGTATTTT. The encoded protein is CASSVDLAGATDTQYF.

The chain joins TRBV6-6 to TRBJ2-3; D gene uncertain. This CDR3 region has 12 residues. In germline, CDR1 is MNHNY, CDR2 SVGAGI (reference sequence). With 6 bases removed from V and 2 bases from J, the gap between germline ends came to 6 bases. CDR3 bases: TGTGCCAGCAGCCCGAACACAGATACGCAGTATTTT. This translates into CASSPNTDTQYF.

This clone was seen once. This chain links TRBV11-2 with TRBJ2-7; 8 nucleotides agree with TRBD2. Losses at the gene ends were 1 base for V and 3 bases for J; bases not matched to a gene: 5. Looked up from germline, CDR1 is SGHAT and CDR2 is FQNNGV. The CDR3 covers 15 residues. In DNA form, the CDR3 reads TGTGCCAGCAGCTTAGGTAGCGGGGTTTACTACGAGCAGTACTTC. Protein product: CASSLGSGVYYEQYF.

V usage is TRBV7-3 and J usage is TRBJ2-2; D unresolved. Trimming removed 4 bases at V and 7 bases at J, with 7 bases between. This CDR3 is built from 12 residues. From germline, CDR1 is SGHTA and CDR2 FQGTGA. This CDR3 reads CASSSGYGELFF. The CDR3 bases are TGTGCCAGCAGCTCTGGTTACGGGGAGCTGTTTTTT.

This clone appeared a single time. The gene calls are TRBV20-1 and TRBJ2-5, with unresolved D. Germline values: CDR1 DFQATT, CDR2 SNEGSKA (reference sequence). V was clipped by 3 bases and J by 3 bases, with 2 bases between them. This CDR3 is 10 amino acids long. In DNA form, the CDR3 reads TGCAGTGCTAGCGAAGAGACCCAGTACTTC. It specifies CSASEETQYF.

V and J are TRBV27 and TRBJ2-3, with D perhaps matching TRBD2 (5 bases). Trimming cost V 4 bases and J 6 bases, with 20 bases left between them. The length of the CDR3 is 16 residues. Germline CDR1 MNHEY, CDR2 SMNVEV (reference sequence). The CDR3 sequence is CASSSPLAGPGDTQYF. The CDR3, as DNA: TGTGCCAGCAGTTCCCCCCTGGCGGGTCCTGGGGATACGCAGTATTTT.

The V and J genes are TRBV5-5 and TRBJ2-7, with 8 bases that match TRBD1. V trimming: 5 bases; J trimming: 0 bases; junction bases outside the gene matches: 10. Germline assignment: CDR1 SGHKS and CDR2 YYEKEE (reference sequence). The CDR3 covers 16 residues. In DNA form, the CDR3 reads TGTGCCAGCAGTTCCCGTCAGGGGGCTGCCTCCTACGAGCAGTACTTC. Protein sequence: CASSSRQGAASYEQYF.